This T cell receptor (beta chain) was recovered during a study of OX40 agonist ivuxolimab in advanced cancers. For the study at large: Among those enrolled, mean age was about 63 years (range about 23 to 80) and less than 90% were male.

CDR1 and CDR2 from the germline V gene are SGHRS and YFSETQ. V trimming: 7 bases; J trimming: 4 bases; junction bases outside the gene matches: 13. The CDR3 consists of 16 residues. This clone was seen a handful of times. Produced via immunoSEQ multiplex PCR; TCRdb's table is partial and in-frame only. Of 35,000 to 40,000 clones in the sample, about 90% were seen once. The receptor was derived from an adult with an advanced solid tumor such as melanoma, head and neck, liver or kidney cancer. The source was CD4+ or CD8+ T cells sorted from blood, collected in a trial of the OX40 agonist ivuxolimab. The chain joins TRBV5-1 to TRBJ2-5; TRBD1 agrees at 10 bases. As DNA, the CDR3 is TGCGCCAGCGAACACCTCGGGACAGGGGCAGGAGAGACCCAGTACTTC. Protein product: CASEHLGTGAGETQYF.